This T cell receptor (beta chain) was captured in a study of cytomegalovirus exposure and HLA in healthy donors. Study details: Early released data comprised some 91 million unique TCRs from HLA-typed donors. Study-wide results and caveats: Later analysis suggested links between common viral pathogens and several top significant clusters. A prior analysis recorded that most TCR beta V segments were productive about 87% or about 30% of the time.

Primers included in the PCR were 60 Vbeta and 13 Jbeta primers. Profiled with immunoSEQ multiplex PCR; TCRdb holds only in-frame clones, not every one. The data hold roughly 160,000 clones, with roughly four fifths observed a single time. In the case of this clone: No antigen is known for it.

The donors gave bone marrow, and they were healthy. Germline V gives CDR1 GTSNPN, CDR2 SVGIG (reference sequence). Trimming left V 7 bases short and J 0 bases short, with 16 bases between. CDR3 length equals 15 residues. V gene TRBV30 combines with J gene TRBJ1-3; possible D gene TRBD1, 5 bases. This sequence originates from a middle-aged man in good health and CMV-seronegative. The source material was PBMCs. CDR3 loop: CASSQGSLSGNTIYF. In nucleotides, the CDR3 is TGTGCCTCCAGCCAGGGCAGCCTCTCTGGAAACACCATATATTTT.